Below are 8 T cell receptor beta chains sequenced from a single sample in a study of blood T cell repertoires in COVID-19. The data were produced by immunoSEQ multiplex PCR, yet TCRdb's version contains in-frame clones alone and is incomplete. The sample has under 450,000 clones, 88% seen once. The source material was peripheral blood. These receptor sequences come from a woman between 45 and 65 years old with COVID-19, enrolled during active disease.

The chain has TRBV7-8 and TRBJ1-5; 7 bases are a match to TRBD1. The J segment lost 3 bases and the V segment lost 2 bases, leaving 7 bases of the junction unmatched. The CDR3 has 16 residues. Germline loops: CDR1 SGHVS, CDR2 FQNEAQ. CDR3 region: CASSLNRTGYNQPQHF. Here the CDR3 DNA reads TGTGCCAGCAGCTTAAACAGGACAGGCTACAATCAGCCCCAGCATTTT.

The chain couples TRBV27 to TRBJ2-2, with 11 bases identical to TRBD1. The V gene's germline CDR1 is MNHEY and CDR2 SMNVEV (reference sequence). Trimming took 5 bases from V and 3 from J; bases not matched to a gene: 5. The CDR3 is 16 residues long. Here the CDR3 DNA reads TGTGCCAGCAGTATCCCGGGACAGGGGGACACCGGGGAGCTGTTTTTT. Protein sequence: CASSIPGQGDTGELFF.

This chain links TRBV19 with TRBJ1-2; the match to TRBD1 covers 12 bases. J was trimmed by 1 base and V by 4 bases; bases with no gene match: 7. Germline assignment: CDR1 LNHDA and CDR2 SQIVND (reference sequence). The length of the CDR3 is 17 residues. CDR3 protein: CASSNAGQGAGNYGYTF. The CDR3 DNA follows: TGTGCCAGTAGTAACGCGGGACAGGGGGCGGGTAACTATGGCTACACCTTC.

J is TRBJ2-7 and V is TRBV21-1; no check of the table's D call, TRBD2, against the DNA was made. TRBV21-1 is annotated as a pseudogene. The CDR3 is 15 residues long. CDR3 nucleotides: TGTGCCCCTCAAATACTAGCGGGGACCCCTTACGAGCAGTACTTC. Protein: CAPQILAGTPYEQYF.

This rearrangement joins TRBV18 to TRBJ2-1, with TRBD2 matching 7 bases. The V gene's germline CDR1 is KGHSH and CDR2 LQKENI. V lost 5 bases and J lost 9; bases outside the gene matches: 19. The CDR3 totals 17 residues. CDR3 sequence: CASSSSISGSGPSEQFF. DNA of the CDR3: TGTGCCAGCTCATCGAGTATTAGCGGGTCCGGCCCGAGTGAGCAGTTCTTC.

This chain links TRBV24-1 with TRBJ1-1, with D possibly TRBD1 on 5 matching bases. The CDR3 is made up of 14 amino acids. Germline CDR1 KGHDR, CDR2 SFDVKD. V lost 4 bases and J lost 1, with 9 bases in between. The CDR3 DNA reads as TGTGCCACCAGTGAGGCAGGGTCGAACACTGAAGCTTTCTTT. This gives the protein CATSEAGSNTEAFF.

Here the CDR3 DNA reads TGTGCCAGCAGGCCCCGCGGAGTTCCCACCTACGAGCAGTACTTC. Translated: CASRPRGVPTYEQYF. The chain employs TRBV7-8 and TRBJ2-7; the D is unclear. Germline values: CDR1 SGHVS, CDR2 FQNEAQ. This CDR3 contains 15 residues. V lost 6 bases and J 2 bases, leaving 17 bases between the germline ends.

The J gene is TRBJ2-7, the V gene TRBV30; D uncertain. Per germline, CDR1 GTSNPN and CDR2 SVGIG (reference sequence). Trimming shortened V by 0 bases and J by 7 bases, and 13 bases separated the two germline ends. The CDR3 totals 13 residues. CDR3 residues: CAWSVLVSGEQYF. The CDR3 DNA is TGTGCCTGGAGTGTATTAGTTTCGGGTGAGCAGTACTTC.